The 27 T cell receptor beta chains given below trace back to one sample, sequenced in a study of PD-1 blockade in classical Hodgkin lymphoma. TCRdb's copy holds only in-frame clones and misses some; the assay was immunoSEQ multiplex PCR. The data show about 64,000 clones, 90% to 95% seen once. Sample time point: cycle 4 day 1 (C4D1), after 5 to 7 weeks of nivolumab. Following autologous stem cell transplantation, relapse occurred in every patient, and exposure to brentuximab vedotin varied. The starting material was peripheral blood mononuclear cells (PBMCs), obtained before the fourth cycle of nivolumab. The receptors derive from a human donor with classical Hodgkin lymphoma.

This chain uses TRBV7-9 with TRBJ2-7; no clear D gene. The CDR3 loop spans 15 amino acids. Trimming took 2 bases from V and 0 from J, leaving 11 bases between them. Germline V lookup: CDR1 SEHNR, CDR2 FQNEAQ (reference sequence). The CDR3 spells CASSLSPGPSYEQYF. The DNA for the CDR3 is TGTGCCAGCAGCTTAAGTCCGGGCCCCTCCTACGAGCAGTACTTC.

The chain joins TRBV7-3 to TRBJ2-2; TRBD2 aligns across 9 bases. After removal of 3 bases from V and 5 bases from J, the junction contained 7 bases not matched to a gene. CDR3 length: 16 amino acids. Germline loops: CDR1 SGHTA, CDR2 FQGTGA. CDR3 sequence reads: CASSFRGTSSTGELFF. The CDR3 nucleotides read TGTGCCAGCAGCTTCCGGGGGACTAGCAGTACCGGGGAGCTGTTTTTT.

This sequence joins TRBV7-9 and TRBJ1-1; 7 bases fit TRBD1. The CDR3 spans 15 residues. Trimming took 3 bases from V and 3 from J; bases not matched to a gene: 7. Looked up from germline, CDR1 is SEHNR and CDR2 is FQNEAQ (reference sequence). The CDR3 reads CASSFDDRADTEAFF. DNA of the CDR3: TGTGCCAGCAGCTTCGACGACAGGGCGGACACTGAAGCTTTCTTT. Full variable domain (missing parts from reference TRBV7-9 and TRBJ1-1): DTGVSQNPRHKITKRGQNVTFRCDPISEHNRLYWYRQTLGQGPEFLTYFQNEAQLEKSRLLSDRFSAERPKGSFSTLEIQRTEQGDSAMYLCASSFDDRADTEAFFGQGTRLTVV.

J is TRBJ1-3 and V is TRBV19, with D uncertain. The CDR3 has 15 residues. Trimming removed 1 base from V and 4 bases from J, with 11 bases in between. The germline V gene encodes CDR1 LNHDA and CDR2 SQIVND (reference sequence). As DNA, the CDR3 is TGTGCCAGTAGTATAGGCGGTCTACGAGGAAACACCATATATTTT. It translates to CASSIGGLRGNTIYF.

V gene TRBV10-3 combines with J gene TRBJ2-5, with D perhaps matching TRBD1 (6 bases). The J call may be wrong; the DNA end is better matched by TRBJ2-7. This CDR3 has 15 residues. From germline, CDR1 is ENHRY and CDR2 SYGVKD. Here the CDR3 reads CAIKEGQGSSYEQYF. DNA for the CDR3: TGTGCCATCAAAGAAGGGCAGGGGAGCTCCTACGAGCAGTACTTC.

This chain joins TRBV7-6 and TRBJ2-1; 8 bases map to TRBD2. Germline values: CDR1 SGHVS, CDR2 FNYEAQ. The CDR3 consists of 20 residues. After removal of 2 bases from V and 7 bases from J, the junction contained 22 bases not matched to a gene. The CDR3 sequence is CASSLRGWDPGTSFSNEQFF. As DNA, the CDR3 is TGTGCCAGCAGCTTACGGGGATGGGATCCCGGGACTAGTTTTTCGAATGAGCAGTTCTTC.

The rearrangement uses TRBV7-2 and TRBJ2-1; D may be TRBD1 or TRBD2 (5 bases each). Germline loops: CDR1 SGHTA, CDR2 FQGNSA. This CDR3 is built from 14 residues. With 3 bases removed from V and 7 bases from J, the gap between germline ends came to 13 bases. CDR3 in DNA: TGTGCCAGCAGCTTGGGTTATGAGGGGAATGAGCAGTTCTTC. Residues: CASSLGYEGNEQFF.

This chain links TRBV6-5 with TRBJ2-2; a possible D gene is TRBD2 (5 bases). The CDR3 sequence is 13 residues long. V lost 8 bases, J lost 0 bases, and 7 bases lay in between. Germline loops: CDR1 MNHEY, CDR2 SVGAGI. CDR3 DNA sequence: TGTGCCAGCGGACTGACGAACACCGGGGAGCTGTTTTTT. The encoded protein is CASGLTNTGELFF.

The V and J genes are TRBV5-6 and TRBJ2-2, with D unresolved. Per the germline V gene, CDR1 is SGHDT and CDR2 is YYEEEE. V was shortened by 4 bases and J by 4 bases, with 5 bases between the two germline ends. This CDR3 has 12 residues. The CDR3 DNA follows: TGTGCCAGCAGCGCGGTCACCGGGGAGCTGTTTTTT. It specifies CASSAVTGELFF.

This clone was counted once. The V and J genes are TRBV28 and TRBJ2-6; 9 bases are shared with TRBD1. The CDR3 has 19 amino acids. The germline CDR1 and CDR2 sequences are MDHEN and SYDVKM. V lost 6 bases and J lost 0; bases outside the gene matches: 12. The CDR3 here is CASRGPPGQGTSGANVLTF. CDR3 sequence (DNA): TGTGCCAGCAGGGGTCCCCCGGGACAGGGCACCTCTGGGGCCAACGTCCTGACTTTC. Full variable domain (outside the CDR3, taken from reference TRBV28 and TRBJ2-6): DVKVTQSSRYLVKRTGEKVFLECVQDMDHENMFWYRQDPGLGLRLIYFSYDVKMKEKGDIPEGYSVSREKKERFSLILESASTNQTSMYLCASRGPPGQGTSGANVLTFGAGSRLTVL.

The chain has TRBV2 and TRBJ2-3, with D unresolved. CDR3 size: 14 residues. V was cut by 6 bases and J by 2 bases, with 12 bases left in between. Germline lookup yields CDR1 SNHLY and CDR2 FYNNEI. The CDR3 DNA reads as TGTGCCAGCAGGATACAAGGAGCCACAGATACGCAGTATTTT. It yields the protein CASRIQGATDTQYF.

The CDR3 region has the DNA TGTGCCAGCAGCTTCGGGGTCGTAAACTCCGGGGAGCTGTTTTTT. Protein product: CASSFGVVNSGELFF. This rearrangement joins TRBV13 to TRBJ2-2; weak D call: TRBD2 (5 bases). The germline V gene has CDR1 PRHDT and CDR2 FYEKMQ (reference sequence). V gave up 3 bases and J gave up 6 bases, with 14 bases separating them. CDR3 length: 15 residues.

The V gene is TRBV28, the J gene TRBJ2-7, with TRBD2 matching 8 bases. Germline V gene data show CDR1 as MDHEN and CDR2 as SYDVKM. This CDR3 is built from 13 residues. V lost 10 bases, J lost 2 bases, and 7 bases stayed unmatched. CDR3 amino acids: CATVAGGPYEQYF. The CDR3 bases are TGTGCCACTGTGGCGGGAGGTCCCTACGAGCAGTACTTC.

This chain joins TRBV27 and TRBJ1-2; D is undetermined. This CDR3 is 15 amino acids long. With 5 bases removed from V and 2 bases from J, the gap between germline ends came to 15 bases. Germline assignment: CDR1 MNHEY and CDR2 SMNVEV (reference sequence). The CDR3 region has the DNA TGTGCCAGCAGTGCCCTGATAGGCTCCAACTATGGCTACACCTTC. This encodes CASSALIGSNYGYTF.

The CDR3 loop reads CAISESERLANYGYTF. The CDR3 DNA reads TGTGCCATCAGTGAGTCGGAGAGACTTGCTAACTATGGCTACACCTTC. The chain carries TRBV10-3 and TRBJ1-2; D ambiguous. The CDR3 totals 16 residues. Germline-derived CDR1 and CDR2 are ENHRY and SYGVKD. V was cut by 0 bases and J by 0 bases, with 11 bases left in between.

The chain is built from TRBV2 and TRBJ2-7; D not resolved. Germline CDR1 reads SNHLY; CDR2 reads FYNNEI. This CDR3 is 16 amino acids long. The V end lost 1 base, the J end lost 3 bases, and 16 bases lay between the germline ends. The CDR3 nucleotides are TGTGCCAGCAGTGAAGAGCGAGTGTACTGGGACTACGAGCAGTACTTC. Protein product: CASSEERVYWDYEQYF. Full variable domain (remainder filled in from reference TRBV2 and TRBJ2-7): EPEVTQTPSHQVTQMGQEVILRCVPISNHLYFYWYRQILGQKVEFLVSFYNNEISEKSEIFDDQFSVERPDGSNFTLKIRSTKLEDSAMYFCASSEERVYWDYEQYFGPGTRLTVT.

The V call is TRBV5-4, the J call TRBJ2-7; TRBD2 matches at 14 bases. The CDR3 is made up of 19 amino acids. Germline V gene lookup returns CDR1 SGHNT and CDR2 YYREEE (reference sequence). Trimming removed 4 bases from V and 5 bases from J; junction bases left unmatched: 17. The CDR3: CASSDRLAGGPWGFDEQYF. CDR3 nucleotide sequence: TGTGCCAGCAGCGACCGACTAGCGGGAGGGCCTTGGGGTTTCGACGAGCAGTACTTC.

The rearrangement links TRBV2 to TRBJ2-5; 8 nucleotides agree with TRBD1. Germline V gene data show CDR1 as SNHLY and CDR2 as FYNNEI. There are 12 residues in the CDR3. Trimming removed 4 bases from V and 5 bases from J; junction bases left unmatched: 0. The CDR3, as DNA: TGTGCCAGCAGTGGACAGGGGGAGACCCAGTACTTC. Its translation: CASSGQGETQYF.

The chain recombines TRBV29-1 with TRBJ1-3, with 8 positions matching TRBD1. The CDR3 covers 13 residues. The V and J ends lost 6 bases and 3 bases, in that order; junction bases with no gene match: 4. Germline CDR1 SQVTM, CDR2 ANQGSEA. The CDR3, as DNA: TGCAGCGTCGCAGGGGGCGGTGGAAACACCATATATTTT. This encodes CSVAGGGGNTIYF.

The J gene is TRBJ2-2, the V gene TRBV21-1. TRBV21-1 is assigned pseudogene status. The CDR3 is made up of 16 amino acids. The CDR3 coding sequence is TGTGCCAGCAGAGGCGTGCTCGCTTTGAACACCGGGGAGCTGTTTTTT. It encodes CASRGVLALNTGELFF.

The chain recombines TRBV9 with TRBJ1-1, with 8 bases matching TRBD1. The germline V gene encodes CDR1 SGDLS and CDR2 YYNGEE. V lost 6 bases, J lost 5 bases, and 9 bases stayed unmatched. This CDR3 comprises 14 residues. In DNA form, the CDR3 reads TGTGCCAGCACGCAGGGGGCCCCGGGGACTGAAGCTTTCTTT. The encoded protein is CASTQGAPGTEAFF.

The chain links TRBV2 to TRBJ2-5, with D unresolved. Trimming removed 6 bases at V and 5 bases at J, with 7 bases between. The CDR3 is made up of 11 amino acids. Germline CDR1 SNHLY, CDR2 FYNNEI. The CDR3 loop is CASRVRETQYF. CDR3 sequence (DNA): TGTGCCAGCAGGGTACGGGAGACCCAGTACTTC.

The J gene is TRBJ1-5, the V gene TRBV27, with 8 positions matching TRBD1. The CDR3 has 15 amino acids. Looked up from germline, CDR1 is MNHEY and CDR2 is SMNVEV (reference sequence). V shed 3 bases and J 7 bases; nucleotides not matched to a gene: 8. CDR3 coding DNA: TGTGCCAGCAGTTTTGACAGGGGTAAGGAACAGCCCCAGCATTTT. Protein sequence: CASSFDRGKEQPQHF.

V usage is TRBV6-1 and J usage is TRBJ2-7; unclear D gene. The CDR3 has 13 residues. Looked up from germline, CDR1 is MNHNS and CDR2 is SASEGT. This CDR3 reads CAATPDGSYEQYF. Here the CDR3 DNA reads TGTGCGGCAACCCCGGACGGTTCCTACGAGCAGTACTTC.

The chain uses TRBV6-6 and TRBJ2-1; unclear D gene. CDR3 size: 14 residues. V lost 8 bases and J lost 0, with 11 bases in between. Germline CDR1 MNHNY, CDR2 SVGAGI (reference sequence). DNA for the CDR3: TGTGCCAGCTCCCCTGACCCCTCCTACAATGAGCAGTTCTTC. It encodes CASSPDPSYNEQFF.

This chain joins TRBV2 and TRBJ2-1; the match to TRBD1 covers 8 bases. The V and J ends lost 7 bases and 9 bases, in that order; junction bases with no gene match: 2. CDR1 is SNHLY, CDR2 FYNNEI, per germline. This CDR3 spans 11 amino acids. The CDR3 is CASKGQVEQFF. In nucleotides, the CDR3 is TGTGCCAGCAAGGGACAGGTTGAGCAGTTCTTC.

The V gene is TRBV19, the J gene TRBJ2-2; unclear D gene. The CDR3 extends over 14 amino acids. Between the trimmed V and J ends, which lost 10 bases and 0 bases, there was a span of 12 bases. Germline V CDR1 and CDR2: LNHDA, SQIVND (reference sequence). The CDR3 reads CAIGDLANTGELFF. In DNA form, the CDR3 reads TGTGCCATTGGAGACCTCGCGAACACCGGGGAGCTGTTTTTT.